This is a list of T cell receptor beta chains from one sample in a study of cytomegalovirus exposure and HLA in healthy donors. TCRdb keeps only in-frame clones here, not all; method: immunoSEQ multiplex PCR. The data hold 130,000 or so clones, with roughly 74% observed a single time. The specimen was PBMCs. Every receptor here comes from a male donor in good health and CMV-seronegative. Both conserved end residues are part of each CDR3. Each record gives: J gene, V gene, clone size, D gene, CDR3 DNA, CDR3 protein. D genes are given only for firm matches. Expanded clones are given a class, and other clones once, few, many or no size at all.

>TRBJ2-7|TRBV21-1|-|-
TGTGCCAGCAGCAAGACGGGAGAAAGTGTCCACGAGCAGTACTTC
CASSKTGESVHEQYF
>TRBJ1-1|TRBV2|-|-
TGTGCCAGCATTAAAAACACTGAAGCTTTCTTT
CASIKNTEAFF
>TRBJ1-1|TRBV28|-|TRBD1
TGTGCCAGCAGCCGGGGACAGGGGGTCTTGAACACTGAAGCTTTCTTT
CASSRGQGVLNTEAFF
>TRBJ2-6|TRBV27|-|TRBD1
TGTGCCACATCCACTCGTGGGACAGGGGATAGGGTTTTAGGATCTGGGGCCAACGGCCTGACTTTC
CATSTRGTGDRVLGSGANGLTF
>TRBJ2-2|TRBV4-2|few|TRBD2
TGTGCCAGCAGCCAAGATAGCGGGGGGAACACCGGGGAGCTGTTTTTT
CASSQDSGGNTGELFF
>TRBJ2-6|TRBV7-6|-|-
TGTGCCAGCAGCCGAGGGGGCTCTGGGGCCAACGTCCTGACTTTC
CASSRGGSGANVLTF
>TRBJ2-1|TRBV7-9|-|-
TGTGCCAGCAGCTTAGTGGGCGCCCAGGACAGAAAATACAATGAGCAGTTCTTC
CASSLVGAQDRKYNEQFF
>TRBJ2-7|TRBV9|-|-
TGTGCCAGCAGCGTAGCATGGGGAAACGGGAACGAGCAGTACTTC
CASSVAWGNGNEQYF
>TRBJ2-5|TRBV5-6|-|TRBD2
TGTGCCAGCAGCTTGGTGCGGGGGGGCCCGGAGACCCAGTACTTC
CASSLVRGGPETQYF
>TRBJ2-7|TRBV4-3|-|TRBD1
TGCGCCAGCAGCCAGGGGACCGGGACAGGCTCCTACGAGCAGTACTTC
CASSQGTGTGSYEQYF
>TRBJ1-1|TRBV29-1|few|TRBD1
TGCAGCGTCCTTGACAGGGAATACACTGAAGCTTTCTTT
CSVLDREYTEAFF
>TRBJ1-5|TRBV30|-|TRBD1
TGTGCCTGGAGTAGGGCCGGGACAGGGAGGAATCAGCCCCAGCATTTT
CAWSRAGTGRNQPQHF
>TRBJ2-1|TRBV6-5|-|TRBD1
TGTGCCACCAGGGACAGGTCCTACAATGAGCAGTTCTTC
CATRDRSYNEQFF
>TRBJ2-5|TRBV9|few|-
TGTGCCAGCAGCGTCGGAGGGGTTGACGAGACCCAGTACTTC
CASSVGGVDETQYF
>TRBJ1-2|TRBV20-1|-|-
TGCAGTGCTCTATTTTATGGCTACACCTTC
CSALFYGYTF
>TRBJ2-7|TRBV5-4|-|-
TGTGCCAGCAGTTCCCCCGGGACACGGACCTACGAGCAGTACTTC
CASSSPGTRTYEQYF
>TRBJ2-3|TRBV9|-|TRBD2
TGTGCCAGCAGCGTCGGCTCCGGGACTAGCGGGAGATTGAGCACAGATACGCAGTATTTT
CASSVGSGTSGRLSTDTQYF
>TRBJ1-5|TRBV14|-|TRBD1
TGTGCCAGCAGCCAAGAATTGACAGGGGGCCTCCGATATCAGCCCCAGCATTTT
CASSQELTGGLRYQPQHF
>TRBJ1-1|TRBV7-9|-|-
TGTGCCAGCAGCAGAGACAGGCTGAACACTGAAGCTTTCTTT
CASSRDRLNTEAFF
>TRBJ2-7|TRBV7-2|-|-
TGTGCCAGCAGCTTAGGGGCACTAGACTACGAGCAGTACTTC
CASSLGALDYEQYF